This TCR beta chain comes out of a study of blood T cell repertoires in COVID-19. Original handling: Counts of nucleated cells, estimated from reference gene primer amplification, were obtained. Generated by immunoSEQ multiplex PCR, the TCRdb table keeps only in-frame clones and is missing some. Clone size and the V and J calls come from that table; the DNA yielded D and trimming. There are about 130,000 clones in the sample; around 78% occur only once, and less than 14% lies in the top ten. A note on this clone: This sample includes further DNA sequences coding for the same CDR3.

The germline V gene has CDR1 SGHRS and CDR2 YFSETQ. Trimming removed 0 bases at V and 3 bases at J, with 14 bases between. This CDR3 is 16 amino acids long. The chain joins TRBV5-1 to TRBJ2-3, with D perhaps TRBD2 (7 bases). The TCR was taken from a human donor in a cohort sampled during active COVID-19. Specimen: peripheral blood. CDR3 sequence: CASSLAPGEGTDTQYF. The CDR3 DNA reads TGCGCCAGCAGCTTGGCGCCAGGGGAGGGGACAGATACGCAGTATTTT.